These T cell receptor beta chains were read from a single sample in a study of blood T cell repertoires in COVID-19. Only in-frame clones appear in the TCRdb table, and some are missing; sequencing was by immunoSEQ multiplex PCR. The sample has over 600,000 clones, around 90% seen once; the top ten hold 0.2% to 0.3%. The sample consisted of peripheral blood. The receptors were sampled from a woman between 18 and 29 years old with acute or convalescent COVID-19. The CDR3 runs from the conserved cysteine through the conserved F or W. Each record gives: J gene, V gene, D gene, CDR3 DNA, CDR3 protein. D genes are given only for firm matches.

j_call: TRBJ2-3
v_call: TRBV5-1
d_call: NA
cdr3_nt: TGCGCCAGCAGCTTCTGGACTAGCACAGATACGCAGTATTTT
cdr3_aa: CASSFWTSTDTQYF

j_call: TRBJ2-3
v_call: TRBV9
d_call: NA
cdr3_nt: TGTGCCAGCAGCGTTCCCGGGCGGGGGCCGCCCCCGGATACGCAGTATTTT
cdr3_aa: CASSVPGRGPPPDTQYF

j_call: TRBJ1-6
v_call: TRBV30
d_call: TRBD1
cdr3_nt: TGTGCCTGGAGACTCAGGGGGATTAATTCACCCCTCCACTTT
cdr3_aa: CAWRLRGINSPLHF

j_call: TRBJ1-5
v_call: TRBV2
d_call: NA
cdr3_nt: TGTGCCAGCAGTGAGGGGGGAGGCAATCAGCCCCAGCATTTT
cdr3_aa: CASSEGGGNQPQHF

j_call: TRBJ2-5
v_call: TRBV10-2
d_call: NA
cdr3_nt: TGCGCCAGCGGGGTCCAGGGGGGGACCCAGTACTTC
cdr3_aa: CASGVQGGTQYF

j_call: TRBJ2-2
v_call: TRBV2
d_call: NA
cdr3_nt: TGTGCCAGCACCGGAGTGAACACCGGGGAGCTGTTTTTT
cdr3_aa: CASTGVNTGELFF

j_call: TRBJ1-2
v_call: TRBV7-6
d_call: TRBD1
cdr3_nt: TGTGCCAGCAGCCACGGACAGGGGGAGTTGGATGGCTACACCTTC
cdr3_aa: CASSHGQGELDGYTF

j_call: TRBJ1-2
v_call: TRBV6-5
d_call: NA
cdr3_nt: TGTGCCAGCAGTTACTCCCTGGGGAGGGGCCATGGCTACACCTTC
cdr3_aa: CASSYSLGRGHGYTF

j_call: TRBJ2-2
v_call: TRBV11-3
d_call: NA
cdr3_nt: TGTGCCAGCAGCTTACTTGCCGGGGAGCTGTTTTTT
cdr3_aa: CASSLLAGELFF

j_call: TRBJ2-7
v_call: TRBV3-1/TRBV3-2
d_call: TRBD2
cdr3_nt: TGTGCCAGCAGCCAACCTACTAGCGGGGGGCCCTACGAGCAGTACTTC
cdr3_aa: CASSQPTSGGPYEQYF

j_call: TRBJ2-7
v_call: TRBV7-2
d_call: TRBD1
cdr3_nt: TGTGCCAGCAGCTTAGTAGGGACAGGGTCCGAGCAGTACTTC
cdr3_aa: CASSLVGTGSEQYF

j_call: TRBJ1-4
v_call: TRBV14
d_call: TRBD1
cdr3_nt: TGTGCCAGCAGCCAAGGGTCGGCAGGGGGCGAGGAAAAACTGTTTTTT
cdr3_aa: CASSQGSAGGEEKLFF

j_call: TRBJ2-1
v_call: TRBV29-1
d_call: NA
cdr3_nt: TGCAGCGTCACGCCTGGCGAGCAGTTCTTC
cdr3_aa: CSVTPGEQFF